A single sample is the source of the 27 T cell receptor beta chains below, sequenced in a study of shared clonotypes between healthy human individuals. Using immunoSEQ multiplex PCR, the repertoire was profiled, and TCRdb retains in-frame clones only, with some absent. Among millions of clones listed, around 94% were seen once. Sequencing was done on a sample of naive CD4+ T cells sorted from blood. Subset noted: CD45RA+ positively selected. All receptors derive from a man between 18 and 29 years old in good health.

The genes are TRBV29-1 and TRBJ2-3; D may match TRBD1 or TRBD2 (5 bases each). The CDR3 runs 12 residues. Germline-derived CDR1 and CDR2 are SQVTM and ANQGSEA. Trimming shortened V by 6 bases and J by 3 bases, and 10 bases separated the two germline ends. The CDR3 DNA follows: TGCAGCGTCGTGGGGGTTACAGATACGCAGTATTTT. Translation gives CSVVGVTDTQYF.

The V gene is TRBV6-5, the J gene TRBJ2-1; 8 positions match TRBD1. This CDR3 region has 15 residues. Trimming took 4 bases from V and 2 from J; bases not matched to a gene: 4. The germline V gene encodes CDR1 MNHEY and CDR2 SVGAGI. In DNA, the CDR3 is TGTGCCAGCAGTTCAACAGGGGGAACCTACAATGAGCAGTTCTTC. As protein: CASSSTGGTYNEQFF.

The chain links TRBV2 to TRBJ1-3; D perhaps matches TRBD1 (5 bases). The CDR3 contains 13 residues. With 8 bases removed from V and 8 bases from J, the gap between germline ends came to 16 bases. CDR1 is SNHLY and CDR2 is FYNNEI in the germline V gene. CDR3 DNA sequence: TGTGCCAGCTCCGGGGCCCTTAAGCACACCATATATTTT. Its protein is CASSGALKHTIYF.

The CDR3 protein is CASSYNPRERQETQYF. CDR3 nucleotides: TGTGCCAGCAGCTATAATCCACGGGAGAGACAAGAGACCCAGTACTTC. The chain is built from TRBV5-4 and TRBJ2-5, with a possible D match to TRBD2 (6 bases). Trimming took off 3 bases at V and 2 bases at J, with 17 bases between the two ends. The CDR3 loop spans 16 amino acids. Per germline, CDR1 SGHNT and CDR2 YYREEE (reference sequence).

This sequence joins TRBV10-3 and TRBJ2-7; D may be TRBD2 (7 bases). Trimming shortened V by 7 bases and J by 3 bases, and 16 bases separated the two germline ends. There are 14 residues in the CDR3. Germline assignment: CDR1 ENHRY and CDR2 SYGVKD. CDR3 bases: TGTGCCATCAATCAGGGGACTATGGTCTACGAGCAGTACTTC. Its translation is CAINQGTMVYEQYF.

The gene calls are TRBV28 and TRBJ1-5; 7 bases agree with TRBD1. Per germline, CDR1 MDHEN and CDR2 SYDVKM. This CDR3 contains 13 residues. The V segment lost 7 bases and the J segment 5 bases; nucleotides outside the gene matches: 5. The CDR3 nucleotides read TGTGCCAGCACCGGGACAGTAGATCAGCCCCAGCATTTT. It yields the protein CASTGTVDQPQHF.

Worth noting for this clone: The same CDR3 can be traced to other DNA sequences in this sample. The chain combines TRBV5-1 with TRBJ2-3; D perhaps matches TRBD2 (6 bases). Deletions cut 0 bases from V and 1 base from J, with 6 bases between. The CDR3 extends over 14 amino acids. Germline CDR1 SGHRS, CDR2 YFSETQ. The CDR3 spells CASSLERGTDTQYF. The DNA of the CDR3 is TGCGCCAGCAGCTTGGAGCGGGGCACAGATACGCAGTATTTT. Filled out from reference TRBV5-1 and TRBJ2-3, the complete variable domain reads KAGVTQTPRYLIKTRGQQVTLSCSPISGHRSVSWYQQTPGQGLQFLFEYFSETQRNKGNFPGRFSGRQFSNSRSEMNVSTLELGDSALYLCASSLERGTDTQYFGPGTRLTVL.

The chain carries TRBV6-1 and TRBJ2-6, with D perhaps TRBD1 (5 bases). The CDR3 length is 16 residues. Germline V gene data show CDR1 as MNHNS and CDR2 as SASEGT. V lost 4 bases and J 3 bases, leaving 13 bases between the germline ends. CDR3 DNA: TGTGCCAGCAGTGCACCAGGGTCTAGTGGGGCCAACGTCCTGACTTTC. As protein: CASSAPGSSGANVLTF.

The chain links TRBV18 to TRBJ2-2; 9 positions match TRBD2. V lost 6 bases and J lost 2; bases outside the gene matches: 7. Germline assignment: CDR1 KGHSH and CDR2 LQKENI. The CDR3 has 16 residues. CDR3 DNA sequence: TGTGCCAGCTCGGCCGCTAGCGGGATTAACACCGGGGAGCTGTTTTTT. Translation gives CASSAASGINTGELFF.

In the case of this clone: Other DNA sequences of this sample code for an identical CDR3. The rearrangement links TRBV5-1 to TRBJ2-7, with 8 nucleotides matching TRBD1. J was trimmed by 6 bases and V by 3 bases; bases with no gene match: 2. The CDR3 loop spans 12 amino acids. The germline V gene has CDR1 SGHRS and CDR2 YFSETQ. This CDR3 is CASSSDRGEQYF. DNA for the CDR3: TGCGCCAGCAGCTCCGACAGGGGCGAGCAGTACTTC.

This clone was detected once. The gene calls are TRBV11-2 and TRBJ2-4; 7 bases match TRBD1. Germline values: CDR1 SGHAT, CDR2 FQNNGV. Trimming cost V 5 bases and J 4 bases; bases outside gene matches: 8. The CDR3 is 15 amino acids. The CDR3 is CASSPLTGRKNIQYF. The CDR3 DNA is TGTGCCAGCAGCCCATTGACAGGGCGAAAAAACATTCAGTACTTC.

J is TRBJ2-7 and V is TRBV7-2; 8 bases match TRBD2. CDR3 length: 15 amino acids. Germline assignment: CDR1 SGHTA and CDR2 FQGNSA. J was trimmed by 0 bases and V by 3 bases; bases with no gene match: 4. The DNA of the CDR3 is TGTGCCAGCAGCTTTACACTAGCGGACTCCTACGAGCAGTACTTC. Protein product: CASSFTLADSYEQYF.

A remark on this clone: One end of the junction does not line up with germline, which may come from a read error. The V gene is TRBV7-9, the J gene TRBJ2-2, with D possibly TRBD2 on 6 matching bases. This CDR3 region has 16 residues. The germline gives CDR1 SEHNR, CDR2 FQNEAQ (reference sequence). The CDR3 DNA follows: TGTGCCAGCGGCTTAGGAGGAGGGATGGTCACCGGGGAGCTGTTTTTT. It translates to CASGLGGGMVTGELFF.

The genes are TRBV9 and TRBJ2-1; D might be TRBD2 (6 bases). Trimming took 0 bases from V and 0 from J, leaving 7 bases between them. The CDR3 length is 15 residues. The V gene's germline CDR1 is SGDLS and CDR2 YYNGEE. Here the CDR3 reads CASSVGGISYNEQFF. The CDR3 region has the DNA TGTGCCAGCAGCGTAGGCGGGATCTCCTACAATGAGCAGTTCTTC.

V usage is TRBV4-1 and J usage is TRBJ1-2; D is perhaps TRBD1 (5 bases). V was trimmed by 4 bases and J by 4 bases, leaving 10 bases between them. The CDR3 length is 13 residues. Germline CDR1 is MGHRA and CDR2 is YSYEKL. CDR3 amino acids: CASSLEGTYGYTF. Written as DNA, the CDR3 is TGCGCCAGCAGCCTCGAGGGGACCTATGGCTACACCTTC.

The chain combines TRBV12-5 with TRBJ2-5, with 8 positions matching TRBD2. The V gene end was trimmed by 2 bases and the J gene end by 3 bases; junction bases not matched to a gene: 11. Germline-derived CDR1 and CDR2 are LGHNT and FRNRAP. This CDR3 has 17 amino acids. The CDR3 reads CASGLPSPTSGKETQYF. In DNA form, the CDR3 reads TGTGCTAGTGGTTTGCCATCCCCCACTAGCGGCAAAGAGACCCAGTACTTC.

This clone was observed a single time. The rearrangement links TRBV18 to TRBJ2-7, with D possibly TRBD2 on 5 matching bases. Germline V gene lookup returns CDR1 KGHSH and CDR2 LQKENI. The CDR3 length is 14 residues. V was shortened by 0 bases and J by 4 bases, with 10 bases between the two germline ends. CDR3 in DNA: TGTGCCAGCTCACCACCGACTAACGGATACGAGCAGTACTTC. The encoded protein is CASSPPTNGYEQYF.

This chain links TRBV27 with TRBJ1-6; D possibly corresponds to TRBD1 (5 bases). The CDR3 consists of 16 residues. V was shortened by 3 bases and J by 7 bases, with 16 bases between the two germline ends. The germline CDR1 and CDR2 sequences are MNHEY and SMNVEV (reference sequence). The CDR3 spells CASSLWGAGKNSPLHF. The CDR3 DNA reads as TGTGCCAGCAGTTTGTGGGGCGCCGGAAAGAATTCACCCCTCCACTTT.

The chain employs TRBV15 and TRBJ1-3; a weak D match, TRBD1 (6 bases). This CDR3 has 18 residues. Looked up from germline, CDR1 is LNHNV and CDR2 is YYDKDF (reference sequence). The germline V and J ends were trimmed by 0 bases and 0 bases, with 15 bases remaining between them. The CDR3 spells CATSRDRGTATSGNTIYF. DNA of the CDR3: TGTGCCACCAGCAGAGATAGGGGGACGGCCACCTCTGGAAACACCATATATTTT.

On this clone itself: The same CDR3 can be traced to other DNA sequences in this sample. The V and J genes are TRBV5-1 and TRBJ2-7, with 9 bases aligning to TRBD1. Trimming took 0 bases from V and 1 from J; bases not matched to a gene: 2. Germline V gene sequence: CDR1 SGHRS, CDR2 YFSETQ. This CDR3 comprises 15 residues. The CDR3 reads CASSLGGTGSYEQYF. The DNA of the CDR3 is TGCGCCAGCAGCTTGGGCGGGACAGGGTCCTACGAGCAGTACTTC.

V usage is TRBV30 and J usage is TRBJ1-1; D remains unclear. Germline CDR1 reads GTSNPN; CDR2 reads SVGIG (reference sequence). Trimming took off 5 bases at V and 1 base at J, with 17 bases between the two ends. The CDR3 has 15 amino acids. Here the CDR3 reads CAWEPPGKRNTEAFF. CDR3 nucleotide sequence: TGTGCCTGGGAGCCCCCGGGAAAGAGGAACACTGAAGCTTTCTTT.

This chain connects TRBV7-2 to TRBJ2-4, with D hard to call. Germline CDR1 is SGHTA and CDR2 is FQGNSA. The CDR3 sequence is 14 residues long. The V gene lost 5 bases and the J gene lost 7 bases, with 15 bases spanning the gap. CDR3 DNA: TGTGCCAGCAGCCCCGGGCACCTCAGGAACATTCAGTACTTC. Translating gives CASSPGHLRNIQYF. Supplemented by reference TRBV7-2 and TRBJ2-4, the full variable domain reads GAGVSQSPSNKVTEKGKDVELRCDPISGHTALYWYRQSLGQGLEFLIYFQGNSAPDKSGLPSDRFSAERTGGSVSTLTIQRTQQEDSAVYLCASSPGHLRNIQYFGAGTRLSVL.

V and J are TRBV2 and TRBJ1-5; 12 bases map to TRBD1. Germline assignment: CDR1 SNHLY and CDR2 FYNNEI. The CDR3 is made up of 16 amino acids. After removal of 4 bases from V and 6 bases from J, the junction contained 7 bases not matched to a gene. CDR3: CASSGDRGLSSQPQHF. The CDR3 DNA sequence: TGTGCCAGCAGTGGGGACAGGGGGCTTAGTAGTCAGCCCCAGCATTTT.

The chain joins TRBV4-1 to TRBJ2-5; D is unclear. Trimming took 1 base from V and 4 from J, leaving 19 bases between them. Per the germline V gene, CDR1 is MGHRA and CDR2 is YSYEKL. There are 17 residues in the CDR3. This CDR3 reads CASSQVGRASVGETQYF. The CDR3 DNA follows: TGCGCCAGCAGCCAAGTAGGAAGAGCATCTGTCGGAGAGACCCAGTACTTC.

The chain has TRBV7-2 and TRBJ2-5; D may be TRBD2 (6 bases). There are 14 residues in the CDR3. From germline, CDR1 is SGHTA and CDR2 FQGNSA. With 5 bases removed from V and 8 bases from J, the gap between germline ends came to 18 bases. This CDR3 is CASSIETSTPTQYF. DNA of the CDR3: TGTGCCAGCAGCATAGAGACTAGTACCCCCACCCAGTACTTC.

This sequence joins TRBV30 and TRBJ1-4; D is possibly TRBD1 (6 bases). CDR3 length: 14 amino acids. The V end lost 3 bases, the J end lost 0 bases, and 8 bases lay between the germline ends. CDR1 and CDR2 from the germline V gene are GTSNPN and SVGIG (reference sequence). CDR3 coding DNA: TGTGCCTGGAGGGGACAACCAACTAATGAAAAACTGTTTTTT. Translated, it gives CAWRGQPTNEKLFF.

The J gene is TRBJ1-4, the V gene TRBV27, with D tentatively TRBD1 (5 bases). V dropped 7 bases and J dropped 8 bases, with 14 bases sitting between them. Germline-derived CDR1 and CDR2 are MNHEY and SMNVEV (reference sequence). The CDR3 has 13 amino acids. The CDR3 is CASTLSKGEKLFF. The CDR3 bases are TGTGCCAGCACCCTATCGAAGGGGGAAAAACTGTTTTTT. Drawing the rest from reference TRBV27 and TRBJ1-4, the complete variable domain is EAQVTQNPRYLITVTGKKLTVTCSQNMNHEYMSWYRQDPGLGLRQIYYSMNVEVTDKGDVPEGYKVSRKEKRNFPLILESPSPNQTSLYFCASTLSKGEKLFFGSGTQLSVL.